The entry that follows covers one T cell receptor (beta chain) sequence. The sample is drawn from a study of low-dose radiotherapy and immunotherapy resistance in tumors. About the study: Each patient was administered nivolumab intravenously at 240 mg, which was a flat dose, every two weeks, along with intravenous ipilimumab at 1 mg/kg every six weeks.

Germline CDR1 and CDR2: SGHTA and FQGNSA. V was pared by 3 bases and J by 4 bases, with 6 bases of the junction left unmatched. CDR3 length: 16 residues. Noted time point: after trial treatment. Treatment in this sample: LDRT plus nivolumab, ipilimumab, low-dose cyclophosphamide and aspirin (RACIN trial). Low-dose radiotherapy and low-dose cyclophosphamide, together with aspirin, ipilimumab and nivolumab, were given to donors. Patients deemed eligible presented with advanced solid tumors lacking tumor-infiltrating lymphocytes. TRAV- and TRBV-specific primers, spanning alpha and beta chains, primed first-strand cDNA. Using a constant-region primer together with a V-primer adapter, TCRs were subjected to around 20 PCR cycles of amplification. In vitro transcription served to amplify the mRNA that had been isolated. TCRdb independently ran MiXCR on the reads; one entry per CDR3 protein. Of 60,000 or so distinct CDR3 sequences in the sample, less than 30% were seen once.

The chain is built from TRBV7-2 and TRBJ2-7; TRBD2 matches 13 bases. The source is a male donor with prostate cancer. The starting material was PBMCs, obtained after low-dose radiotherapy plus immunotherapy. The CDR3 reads CASSLLGTSGIYEQYF. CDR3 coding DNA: TGTGCCAGCAGCTTGCTTGGGACTAGCGGGATTTACGAGCAGTACTTC.